The source of this T cell receptor beta chain is a study of human T cells and chemical hapten exposure. General study results and limits: TCRs above 1 in 1000 frequency stayed constant with DPC sensitization.

This clonotype was recorded many times. Antigen: not known. As to time point: pre-sensitization, week 0. The treatment was: therapeutic diphenylcyclopropenone sensitization with weekly scalp DPC. Researchers sampled blood before each patch test went on. Germline V gives CDR1 SGHTA, CDR2 FQGNSA. V was clipped by 2 bases and J by 1 base, with 11 bases between them. This CDR3 contains 15 residues. Each CDR3 protein is one row after TCRdb ran MiXCR on the RACE reads. The table shows roughly 110,000 distinct CDR3 sequences, with roughly 12% occurring only once. The source material was whole blood, sampled in connection with sensitization to the hapten diphenylcyclopropenone (DPC). The clonotype comes from a woman between 50 and 59 years old with alopecia areata. Some clones in this sample may be carry-over from other donors' samples. J is TRBJ1-1 and V is TRBV7-2; tentatively, D is TRBD1 (5 bases). The CDR3: CASSLYRLGNTEAFF. The CDR3 nucleotides are TGTGCCAGCAGCTTATACAGGCTGGGGAACACTGAAGCTTTCTTT. The full variable domain, rest sourced from reference TRBV7-2 and TRBJ1-1, is GAGVSQSPSNKVTEKGKDVELRCDPISGHTALYWYRQSLGQGLEFLIYFQGNSAPDKSGLPSDRFSAERTGGSVSTLTIQRTQQEDSAVYLCASSLYRLGNTEAFFGQGTRLTVV.